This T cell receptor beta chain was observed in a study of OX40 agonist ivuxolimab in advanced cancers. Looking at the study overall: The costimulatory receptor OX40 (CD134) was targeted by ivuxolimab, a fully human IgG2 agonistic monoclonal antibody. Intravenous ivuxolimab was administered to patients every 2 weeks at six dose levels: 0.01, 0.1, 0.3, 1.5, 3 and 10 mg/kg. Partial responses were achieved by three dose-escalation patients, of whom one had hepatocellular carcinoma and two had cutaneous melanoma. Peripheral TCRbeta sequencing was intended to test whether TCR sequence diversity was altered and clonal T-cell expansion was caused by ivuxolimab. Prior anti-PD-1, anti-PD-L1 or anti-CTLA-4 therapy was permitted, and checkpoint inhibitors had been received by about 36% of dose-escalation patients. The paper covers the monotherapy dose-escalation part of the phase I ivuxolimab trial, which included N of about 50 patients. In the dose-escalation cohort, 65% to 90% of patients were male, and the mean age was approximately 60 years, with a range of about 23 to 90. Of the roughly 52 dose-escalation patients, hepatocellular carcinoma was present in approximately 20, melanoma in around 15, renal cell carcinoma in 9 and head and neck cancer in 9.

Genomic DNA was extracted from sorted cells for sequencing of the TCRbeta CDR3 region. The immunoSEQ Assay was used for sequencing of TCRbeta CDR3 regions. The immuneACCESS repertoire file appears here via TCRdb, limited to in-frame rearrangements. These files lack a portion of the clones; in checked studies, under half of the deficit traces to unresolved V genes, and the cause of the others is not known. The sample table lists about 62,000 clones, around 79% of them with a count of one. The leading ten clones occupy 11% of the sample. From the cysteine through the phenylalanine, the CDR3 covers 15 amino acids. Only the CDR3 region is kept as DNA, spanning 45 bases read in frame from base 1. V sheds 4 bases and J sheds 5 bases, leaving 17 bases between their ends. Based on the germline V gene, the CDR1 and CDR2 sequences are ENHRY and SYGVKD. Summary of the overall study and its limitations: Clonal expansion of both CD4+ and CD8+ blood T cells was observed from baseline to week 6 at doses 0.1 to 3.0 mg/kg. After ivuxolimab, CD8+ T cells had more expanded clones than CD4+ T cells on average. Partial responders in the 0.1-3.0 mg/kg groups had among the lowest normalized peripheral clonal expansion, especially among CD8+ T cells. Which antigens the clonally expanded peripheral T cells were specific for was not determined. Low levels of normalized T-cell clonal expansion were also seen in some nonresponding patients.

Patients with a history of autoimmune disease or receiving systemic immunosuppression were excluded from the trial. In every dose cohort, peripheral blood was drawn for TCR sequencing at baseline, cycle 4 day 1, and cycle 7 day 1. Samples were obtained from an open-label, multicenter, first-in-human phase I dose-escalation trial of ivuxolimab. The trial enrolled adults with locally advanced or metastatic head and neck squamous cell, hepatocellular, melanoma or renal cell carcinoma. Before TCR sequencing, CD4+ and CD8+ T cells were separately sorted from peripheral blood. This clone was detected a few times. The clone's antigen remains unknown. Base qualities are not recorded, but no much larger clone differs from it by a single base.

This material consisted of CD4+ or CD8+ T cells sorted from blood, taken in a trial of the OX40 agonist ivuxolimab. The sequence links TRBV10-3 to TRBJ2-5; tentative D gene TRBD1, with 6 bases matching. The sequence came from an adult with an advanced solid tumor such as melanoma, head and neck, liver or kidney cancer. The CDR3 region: CAISGPGQSRETQYF. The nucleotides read TGTGCCATCAGTGGACCGGGACAAAGTCGGGAGACCCAGTACTTC.